This T cell receptor beta chain was obtained from a study of shared clonotypes between healthy human individuals (dated by TCRdb to between 2020 and 2021). Regarding the research as a whole: The cohort comprised a couple of women and three men aged 18 to 49 years. Per donor, three plates each were used for CD4 naive and CD4 memory, two for CD8 naive, and one for CD8 memory. The study deeply sequenced blood TCR repertoires of several healthy adults to estimate repertoire size and the extent of clonotype sharing between individuals. To increase sequencing depth and limit assay-specific biases, TCR repertoire library preparation and sequencing were carried out by different laboratories using diverse techniques. Each donor's leukapheresis produced roughly between roughly 0.9 and 9 billion PBMCs.

Sequences SGHVS (CDR1) and FNYEAQ (CDR2) are obtained from the germline V gene. The CDR3 covers 13 residues, taking in both the cysteine and the phenylalanine. The only DNA kept is the CDR3, 39 bases in frame from the first base. V loses 2 bases, J loses 10 bases, and the germline ends lie 12 bases apart. TCR CDR3 regions were amplified from genomic DNA by multiplex PCR using the deep immunoSEQ assay. For each cell subset, the extracted genomic DNA was distributed evenly across all wells of several immunoSEQ 96-well plates, and each plate served as one replicate. Each replicate PCR for sorted subsets received approximately 200 ng genomic DNA, equal to tens of thousands of T cell genomes. Purified libraries were measured with a Qubit 3.0 fluorometer, size-checked on a Bioanalyzer 2100, and measured again with the KAPA Library Quantification kit. Every immunoSEQ 96-well plate was sequenced on a separate single-read 150-cycle Illumina NextSeq 550 flow cell. The authors' pipeline ran thus. Because the immunoSEQ output held only junctional sequences and lacked quality scores, the filtering could not match the filtering applied to full-length reads. Sequences were annotated with PyIR, a Python wrapper for IgBLAST v1.9, using IMGT germline references to assign V/J genes and CDR3. Reads with weak V/J assignments (E-value above 1e-6), missing CDR3, stop codons, out-of-frame junctions, or ambiguous translated residues were removed. V3J clonotypes were defined as sequences sharing an identical inferred V gene, J gene, and CDR3 amino acid sequence. The percentage overlap between two repertoires was calculated by dividing the number of shared unique clonotypes by the size of the smaller repertoire. RTK rarefaction, the Chao1 estimator, and Recon v2.1 estimates of unobserved clonotypes were used to assess repertoire richness. For all TCRbeta clonotypes obtained by the gDNA method from several donors, generation probabilities were computed with OLGA. TCRdb took over this immuneACCESS table, retaining in-frame rearrangements with V and J assigned. Such tables are incomplete; in checked studies, under half of the missing clones stem from an unresolved V gene, and the remainder is unexplained. Clone size and V and J calls were adopted from that table, with D and trimming inferred from the DNA. The sample has roughly 720,000 clones on record, 90% of them singletons. The ten largest make up 34% of the sample.

A remark on this clone: The antigen it recognizes is unknown. Base qualities are not at hand, and no much larger clone is one base apart.

What the research found in general, with its limitations: Naive subsets generally had larger estimated clonotype richness than memory subsets. Higher generation probabilities were observed for clonotypes shared by all four sorted-subset donors than for non-shared clonotypes. The small number of donors limited the genetic and exposure-history diversity represented. Sampling was restricted to blood, and TCR repertoires in tissue are likely to differ from TCR repertoires in blood. Pairwise subsampling indicated that sequencing depth was expected to affect the degree of clonotype sharing among donors. Rarefaction of sorted-subset datasets indicated incomplete sequencing despite the large sequencing depth. When four donors were compared, the shared fraction of clonotypes was around 5.1% for naive CD4, approximately 3.5% for naive CD8, 2% to 2.5% for memory CD4, and 0.4% for memory CD8.

The donors were healthy, HIV-negative adults who had no recently reported acute infections or vaccinations. Only Caucasian adults living in Nashville, Tennessee, USA were represented among the donors. CD8 memory samples consisted of magnetically selected CD45RO+ cells combined with CCR7-negative CD45RA+ effector memory (TemRA) cells. Blood was collected by leukapheresis, and PBMCs were isolated by Ficoll-Histopaque density gradient centrifugation and then cryopreserved in liquid nitrogen vapor phase. Analytical flow cytometry was used to check the purity and quantity of every magnetically sorted T cell population. Each sorted fraction had its genomic DNA isolated and then quantified by UV absorbance on a Nanodrop 2000c.

This TCR was sampled from a man aged 18 to 30 in good health. Some clones in this sample may be carry-over from other donors' samples. The sample consisted of memory CD8+ T cells from PBMCs. This specimen's cell subset or site label, per the study, means: CD45RO+ cells pooled with CCR7-negative TemRA cells. The rearrangement joined TRBV7-6 to TRBJ2-1; the D gene is unclear. The CDR3 protein is CASSLSKFREQFF. Read as DNA, the sequence is TGTGCCAGCAGCTTATCCAAGTTCCGGGAGCAGTTCTTC. Joined to the reference TRBV7-6 and TRBJ2-1 proteins, this CDR3 gives the full variable domain: GAGVSQSPRYKVTKRGQDVALRCDPISGHVSLYWYRQALGQGPEFLTYFNYEAQQDKSGLPNDRFSAERPEGSISTLTIQRTEQRDSAMYRCASSLSKFREQFFGPGTRLTVL.